This entry features one T cell receptor beta chain sequence. Its target is not known. Deletions cut 4 bases from V and 0 bases from J, with 13 bases between. CDR1 is SNHLY and CDR2 is FYNNEI in the germline V gene. The CDR3 has 15 residues. This entry is derived from a study of post-analysis software for immune sequencing data. Study-wide context: Clinical courses comprised relapsing-remitting, secondary progressive and progressive-relapsing multiple sclerosis. The study's findings and limits: The authors found that F measure strongly co-clustered same-batch samples. Normalized Chao1 diversity was significantly reduced in patients versus controls. Patients showed TRBV5-6, TRBV5-1 and TRBV20-1 among 4 or 5 TRBV segments more frequent than in controls.

Unique molecular identifiers featured in each of the TCR beta cDNA libraries. Each batch of roughly 0.9 to 10 million T cells produced approximately 470,000 cDNA molecules. TCRdb itself ran the PCR reads through MiXCR, one entry per CDR3 protein. The sample contains about 820,000 distinct CDR3 sequences, approximately 50% of which appear only once. Sequencing was done on a sample of blood. The clonotype comes from a girl aged 5-17 years with multiple sclerosis. The J gene is TRBJ2-7, the V gene TRBV2, with a possible D match to TRBD2 (6 bases). CDR3 region: CASSGWDSSSYEQYF. CDR3 in DNA: TGTGCCAGCAGTGGTTGGGACTCAAGCTCCTACGAGCAGTACTTC.